A single sample gave rise to the 18 T cell receptor beta chains below, sequenced in a study of blood T cell repertoires in COVID-19. TCRdb's copy holds only in-frame clones and misses some; the assay was immunoSEQ multiplex PCR. The sample includes almost 250,000 clones, more than 85% seen only once; the top ten take 1.5% to 2%. Material for sequencing was PBMCs or T cells enriched from blood (not recorded which). The receptors stem from a woman aged 50 to 65 who had recovered from COVID-19.

This chain links TRBV7-9 with TRBJ2-7, with D possibly being TRBD1 (6 bases). The germline gives CDR1 SEHNR, CDR2 FQNEAQ (reference sequence). V lost 5 bases and J lost 0, with 17 bases in between. The CDR3 has 16 amino acids. The CDR3 DNA is TGTGCCAGCAGCCTTAATGGGGGACAACTCTCCTACGAGCAGTACTTC. Translated, it gives CASSLNGGQLSYEQYF.

This chain links TRBV28 with TRBJ2-1, with no clear D. This CDR3 contains 12 residues. V lost 1 base, J lost 9 bases, and 7 bases lay in between. Germline V gene lookup returns CDR1 MDHEN and CDR2 SYDVKM. The CDR3 DNA follows: TGTGCCAGCAGTTTATATCCGAGTGAGCAGTTCTTC. Translation: CASSLYPSEQFF.

This clone was found a few times. The chain uses TRBV5-6 and TRBJ2-7, with a possible D match to TRBD1 (5 bases). The ends were cut back, 7 bases at V and 3 bases at J, with 11 bases in the middle. Per the germline V gene, CDR1 is SGHDT and CDR2 is YYEEEE. This CDR3 is 12 amino acids long. The chain's CDR3 is CASPPDNYEQYF. The CDR3 coding sequence is TGTGCCAGCCCCCCGGACAACTACGAGCAGTACTTC.

The table lists this clone with a count of one. J is TRBJ2-7 and V is TRBV4-2; 8 bases map to TRBD2. CDR1 LGHNA and CDR2 YNFKEQ come from the germline V gene. The CDR3 consists of 18 residues. The V gene end was trimmed by 4 bases and the J gene end by 3 bases; junction bases not matched to a gene: 17. The CDR3 loop is CASSRNSPAGGGFYEQYF. In DNA, the CDR3 is TGTGCCAGCAGCCGTAACTCCCCGGCCGGCGGGGGGTTCTACGAGCAGTACTTC.

This clone was found once. The chain couples TRBV7-8 to TRBJ2-7, with TRBD2 matching over 8 bases. The CDR3 covers 15 residues. With 5 bases clipped from V and 3 bases from J, the junction kept 9 bases outside the gene matches. Germline lookup yields CDR1 SGHVS and CDR2 FQNEAQ. The CDR3, as DNA: TGTGCCAGCAGCCCCCGGGTAGCGGGAAACTACGAGCAGTACTTC. Translating gives CASSPRVAGNYEQYF.

This clone showed up just a few times. V is TRBV28 and J is TRBJ1-5; perhaps TRBD1 as D (5 bases). The V and J ends lost 5 bases and 5 bases respectively, with 13 bases between them. Per the germline V gene, CDR1 is MDHEN and CDR2 is SYDVKM. The CDR3 has 14 residues. The CDR3 DNA reads as TGTGCCAGCAGTGGGGCAGGTTTATATCAGCCCCAGCATTTT. Translated, it gives CASSGAGLYQPQHF.

V and J are TRBV28 and TRBJ1-5, with D unresolved. Germline V CDR1 and CDR2: MDHEN, SYDVKM. Trimming took 7 bases from V and 1 from J, leaving 14 bases between them. CDR3 length equals 15 residues. The CDR3 sequence is CASNIEGGSNQPQHF. CDR3 DNA sequence: TGTGCCAGCAATATAGAGGGAGGGAGCAATCAGCCCCAGCATTTT. The entire variable domain, with the rest obtained from reference TRBV28 and TRBJ1-5, is as follows: DVKVTQSSRYLVKRTGEKVFLECVQDMDHENMFWYRQDPGLGLRLIYFSYDVKMKEKGDIPEGYSVSREKKERFSLILESASTNQTSMYLCASNIEGGSNQPQHFGDGTRLSIL.

The chain uses TRBV4-1 and TRBJ2-7, with TRBD2 identical over 7 bases. This CDR3 has 14 residues. V lost 7 bases, J lost 7 bases, and 13 bases stayed unmatched. CDR1 is MGHRA, CDR2 YSYEKL, per germline. Here the CDR3 reads CASIIGGSLVEQYF. CDR3 bases: TGCGCCAGCATCATCGGGGGGTCTCTGGTTGAGCAGTACTTC.

V gene TRBV11-2 combines with J gene TRBJ1-5; D unresolved. V shed 2 bases and J shed 7 bases, with 9 bases lying between them. The CDR3 has 13 amino acids. Germline V gene lookup returns CDR1 SGHAT and CDR2 FQNNGV. CDR3 protein: CASSLSVEQPQHF. As DNA, the CDR3 is TGTGCCAGCAGCTTATCAGTCGAACAGCCCCAGCATTTT.

J is TRBJ1-2 and V is TRBV28; possible D gene TRBD1, 5 bases. CDR3 size: 16 residues. The germline CDR1 and CDR2 sequences are MDHEN and SYDVKM. Trimming took 4 bases from V and 5 from J, leaving 20 bases between them. CDR3 coding DNA: TGTGCCAGCAGTTCCCCCTCCGGACACCGTATTTATGGCTACACCTTC. As protein: CASSSPSGHRIYGYTF.

This clone was seen a handful of times. The identical CDR3 is also encoded by other nucleotide sequences in the sample. The V and J genes are TRBV5-1 and TRBJ2-3, with 11 bases lining up with TRBD2. Germline V gene data show CDR1 as SGHRS and CDR2 as YFSETQ. This CDR3 has 16 residues. The trim removed 4 bases at V and 0 bases at J, leaving 4 bases unmatched. CDR3 residues: CASSPGLAVSTDTQYF. CDR3 DNA sequence: TGCGCCAGCAGCCCGGGACTAGCGGTCAGCACAGATACGCAGTATTTT. Full variable domain (rest looked up from reference TRBV5-1 and TRBJ2-3): KAGVTQTPRYLIKTRGQQVTLSCSPISGHRSVSWYQQTPGQGLQFLFEYFSETQRNKGNFPGRFSGRQFSNSRSEMNVSTLELGDSALYLCASSPGLAVSTDTQYFGPGTRLTVL.

The chain employs TRBV9 and TRBJ1-6, with no clear D. The germline gives CDR1 SGDLS, CDR2 YYNGEE. CDR3 length: 14 amino acids. V dropped 0 bases and J dropped 8 bases, with 9 bases sitting between them. The CDR3 loop is CASSVEVGDSPLHF. CDR3 nucleotide sequence: TGTGCCAGCAGCGTAGAAGTCGGGGATTCACCCCTCCACTTT. Full variable domain (rest looked up from reference TRBV9 and TRBJ1-6): DSGVTQTPKHLITATGQRVTLRCSPRSGDLSVYWYQQSLDQGLQFLIQYYNGEERAKGNILERFSAQQFPDLHSELNLSSLELGDSALYFCASSVEVGDSPLHFGNGTRLTVT.

The V call is TRBV5-1, the J call TRBJ1-5, with D maybe TRBD1 (5 bases). Per germline, CDR1 SGHRS and CDR2 YFSETQ. The CDR3 consists of 13 residues. V was clipped by 4 bases and J by 2 bases, with 7 bases between them. The CDR3 loop is CASSPGGNQPQHF. The CDR3 coding sequence is TGCGCCAGCAGCCCGGGGGGCAATCAGCCCCAGCATTTT.

The rearrangement links TRBV27 to TRBJ2-2; 10 positions match TRBD2. Looked up from germline, CDR1 is MNHEY and CDR2 is SMNVEV (reference sequence). This CDR3 is 15 amino acids long. J gave up 6 bases and V 5 bases, and 6 bases lay outside the gene matches. The DNA of the CDR3 is TGTGCCAGCAGTCGGACTAGCGGAAAACCCGGGGAGCTGTTTTTT. Amino acids: CASSRTSGKPGELFF.

The CDR3 here is CASSLWASGRPGELFF. The CDR3 DNA is TGCGCCAGCAGCTTGTGGGCTAGCGGGAGACCTGGGGAGCTGTTTTTT. This chain uses TRBV5-1 with TRBJ2-2; 10 nucleotides line up with TRBD2. Germline V gene lookup returns CDR1 SGHRS and CDR2 YFSETQ. This CDR3 region has 16 residues. Trimming at V came to 1 base and at J to 8 bases, leaving 8 bases not matched to a gene.

This clone is a singleton in its sample. V usage is TRBV7-2 and J usage is TRBJ1-2, with D possibly matching TRBD1 (5 bases). Trimming took 6 bases from V and 4 from J, leaving 12 bases between them. The CDR3 sequence is 13 residues long. Germline V gives CDR1 SGHTA, CDR2 FQGNSA. DNA for the CDR3: TGTGCCAGCAGGGGGCCTGGCATCTATGGCTACACCTTC. Encoded protein: CASRGPGIYGYTF.

For the CDR3, the DNA is TGTGCCACCAGTGATCGGTCTAGCGGGAGGCTTTACAATGAGCAGTTCTTC. Its translation: CATSDRSSGRLYNEQFF. The genes are TRBV24-1 and TRBJ2-1; 11 bases map to TRBD2. Trimming cost V 3 bases and J 4 bases; bases outside gene matches: 7. Germline CDR1 KGHDR, CDR2 SFDVKD. The CDR3 is made up of 17 amino acids.

This chain joins TRBV2 and TRBJ2-7; D is ambiguous. Germline V lookup: CDR1 SNHLY, CDR2 FYNNEI. The CDR3 consists of 12 residues. Trimming took 7 bases from V and 4 from J, leaving 11 bases between them. The CDR3 here is CASTTLNYEQYF. DNA of the CDR3: TGTGCCAGCACGACACTGAATTACGAGCAGTACTTC.